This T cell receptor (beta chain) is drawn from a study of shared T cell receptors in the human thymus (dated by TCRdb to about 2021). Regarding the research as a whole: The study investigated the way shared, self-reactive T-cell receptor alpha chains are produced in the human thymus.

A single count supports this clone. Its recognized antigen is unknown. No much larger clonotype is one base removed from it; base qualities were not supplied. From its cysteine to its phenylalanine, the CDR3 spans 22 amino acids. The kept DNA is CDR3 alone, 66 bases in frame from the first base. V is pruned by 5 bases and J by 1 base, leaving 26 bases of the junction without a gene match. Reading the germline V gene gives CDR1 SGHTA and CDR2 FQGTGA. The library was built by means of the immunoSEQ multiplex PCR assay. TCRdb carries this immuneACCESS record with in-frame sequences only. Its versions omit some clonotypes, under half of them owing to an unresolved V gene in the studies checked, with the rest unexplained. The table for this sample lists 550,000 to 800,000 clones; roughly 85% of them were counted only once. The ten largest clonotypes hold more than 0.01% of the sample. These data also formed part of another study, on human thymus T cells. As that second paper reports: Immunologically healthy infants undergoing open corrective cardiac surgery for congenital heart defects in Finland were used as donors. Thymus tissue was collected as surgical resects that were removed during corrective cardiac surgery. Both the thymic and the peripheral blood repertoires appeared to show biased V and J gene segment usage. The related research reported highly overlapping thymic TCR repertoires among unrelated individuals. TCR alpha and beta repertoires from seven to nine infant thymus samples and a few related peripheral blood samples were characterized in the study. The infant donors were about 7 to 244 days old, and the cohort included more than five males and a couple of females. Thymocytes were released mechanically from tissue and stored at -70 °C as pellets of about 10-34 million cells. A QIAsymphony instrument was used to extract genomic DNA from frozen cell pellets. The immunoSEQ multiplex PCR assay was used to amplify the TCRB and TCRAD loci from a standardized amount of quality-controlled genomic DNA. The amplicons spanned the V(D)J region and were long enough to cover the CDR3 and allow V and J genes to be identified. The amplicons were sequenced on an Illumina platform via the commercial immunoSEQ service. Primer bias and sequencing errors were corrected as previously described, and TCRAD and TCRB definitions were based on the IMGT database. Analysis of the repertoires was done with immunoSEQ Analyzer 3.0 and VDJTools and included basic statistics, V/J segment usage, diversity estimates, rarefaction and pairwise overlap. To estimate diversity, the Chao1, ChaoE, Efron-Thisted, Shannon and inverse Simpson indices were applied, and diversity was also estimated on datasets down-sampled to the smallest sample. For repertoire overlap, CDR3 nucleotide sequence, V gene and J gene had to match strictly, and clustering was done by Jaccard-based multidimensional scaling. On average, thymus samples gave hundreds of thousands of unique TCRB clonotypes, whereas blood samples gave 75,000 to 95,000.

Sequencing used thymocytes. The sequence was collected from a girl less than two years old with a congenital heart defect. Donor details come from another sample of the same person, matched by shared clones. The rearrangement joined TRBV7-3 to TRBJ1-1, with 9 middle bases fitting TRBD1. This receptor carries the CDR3 CASSENKGTGRLGHSKNTEAFF. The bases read TGTGCCAGCAGCGAAAACAAGGGGACAGGGAGGTTGGGTCACTCTAAGAACACTGAAGCTTTCTTT.